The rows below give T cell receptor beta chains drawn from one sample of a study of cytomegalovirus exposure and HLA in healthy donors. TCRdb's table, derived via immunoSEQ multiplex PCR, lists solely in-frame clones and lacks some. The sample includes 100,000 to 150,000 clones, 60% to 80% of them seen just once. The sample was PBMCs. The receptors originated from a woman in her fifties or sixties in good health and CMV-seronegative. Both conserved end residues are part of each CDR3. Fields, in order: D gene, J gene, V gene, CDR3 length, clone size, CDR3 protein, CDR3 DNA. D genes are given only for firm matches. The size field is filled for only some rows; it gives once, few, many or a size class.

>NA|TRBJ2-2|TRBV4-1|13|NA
CASSPSNTGELFF
TGCGCCAGCAGCCCTTCGAACACCGGGGAGCTGTTTTTT
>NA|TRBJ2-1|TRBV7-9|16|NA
CSSSLATVSSYNEQFF
TGTTCCAGCAGCTTAGCTACAGTGAGCTCCTACAATGAGCAGTTCTTC
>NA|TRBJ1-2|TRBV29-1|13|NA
CSVERNPGSGYTF
TGCAGCGTTGAAAGGAATCCGGGTAGTGGCTACACCTTC
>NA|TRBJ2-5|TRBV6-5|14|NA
CASSPPGQPGTQYF
TGTGCCAGCAGTCCCCCAGGACAGCCTGGGACCCAGTACTTC
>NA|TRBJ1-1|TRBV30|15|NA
CAGGAGVLINTEAFF
TGTGCCGGGGGGGCAGGCGTGCTAATTAACACTGAAGCTTTCTTT
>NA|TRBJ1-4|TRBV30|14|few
CAWSRGGKDEKLFF
TGTGCCTGGAGTAGAGGTGGCAAGGATGAAAAACTGTTTTTT
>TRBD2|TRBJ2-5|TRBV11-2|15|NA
CASSTSGGAVETQYF
TGTGCCAGCAGCACTAGCGGGGGGGCCGTAGAGACCCAGTACTTC
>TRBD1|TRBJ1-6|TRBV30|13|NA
CAWSRQGNSPLHF
TGTGCCTGGAGTAGACAGGGGAATTCACCCCTCCACTTT
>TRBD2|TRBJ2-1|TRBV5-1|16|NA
CASSSAGGSSYNEQFF
TGCGCCAGCAGCTCGGCTGGCGGGAGCTCCTACAATGAGCAGTTCTTC
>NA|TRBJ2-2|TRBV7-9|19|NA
CSSSFRAGQGPRWTGELFF
TGTTCCAGCAGCTTCCGCGCCGGGCAGGGGCCCCGATGGACCGGGGAGCTGTTTTTT
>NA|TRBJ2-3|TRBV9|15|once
CASSVGADLTDTQYF
TGTGCCAGCAGCGTTGGGGCGGACCTCACAGATACGCAGTATTTT
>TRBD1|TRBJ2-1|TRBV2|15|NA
CASRFLTGDNNEQFF
TGTGCCAGCAGGTTTTTGACAGGGGATAACAATGAGCAGTTCTTC
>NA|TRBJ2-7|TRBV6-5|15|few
CASSPNLGHNYEQYF
TGTGCCAGCAGCCCAAACTTGGGACACAACTACGAGCAGTACTTC
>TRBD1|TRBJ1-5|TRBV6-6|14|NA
CASSFDRGRQPQHF
TGTGCCAGCAGTTTCGACAGGGGGCGTCAGCCCCAGCATTTT
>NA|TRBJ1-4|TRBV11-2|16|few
CASSLGTTRTNEKLFF
TGTGCCAGCAGCTTAGGAACGACAAGAACTAATGAAAAACTGTTTTTT
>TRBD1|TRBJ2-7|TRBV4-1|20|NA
CASSQAYTAGTGIFRWEQYF
TGCGCCAGCAGCCAAGCGTACACGGCCGGGACAGGGATTTTTCGTTGGGAGCAGTACTTC
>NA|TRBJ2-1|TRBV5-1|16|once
CASSLVPGGLVNEQFF
TGCGCCAGCAGCTTGGTACCAGGGGGGTTAGTGAATGAGCAGTTCTTC
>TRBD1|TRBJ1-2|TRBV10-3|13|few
CAIRGDRGNGYTF
TGTGCCATCAGAGGGGACAGGGGTAACGGCTACACCTTC
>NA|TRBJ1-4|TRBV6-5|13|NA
CASSYRRGEKLFF
TGTGCCAGCAGTTACCGCAGGGGTGAAAAACTGTTTTTT
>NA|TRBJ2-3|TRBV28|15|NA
CASRTGLVNTDTQYF
TGTGCCAGCAGGACCGGACTTGTGAACACAGATACGCAGTATTTT
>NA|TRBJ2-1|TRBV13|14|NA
CASSLRSTGNEQFF
TGTGCCAGCAGCTTACGATCGACTGGTAATGAGCAGTTCTTC
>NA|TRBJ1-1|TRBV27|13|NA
CASSSGGGTEAFF
TGTGCCAGCAGTTCCGGGGGTGGCACTGAAGCTTTCTTT
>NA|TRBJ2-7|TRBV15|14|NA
CATSRGGASYEQYF
TGTGCCACCAGCAGGGGGGGGGCTTCCTACGAGCAGTACTTC
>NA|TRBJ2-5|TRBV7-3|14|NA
CASSLGGYQETQYF
TGTGCCAGCAGCTTAGGAGGGTACCAAGAGACCCAGTACTTC
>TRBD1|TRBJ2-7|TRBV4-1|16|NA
CASSLELWDRDAEQYF
TGCGCCAGCAGCCTCGAATTATGGGACAGGGATGCCGAGCAGTACTTC
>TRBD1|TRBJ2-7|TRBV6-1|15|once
CASSETGQGWYEQYF
TGTGCCAGCAGTGAGACAGGACAGGGATGGTACGAGCAGTACTTC